The clone carrying this T cell receptor (beta chain) was detected a few times. Its target is not known. The record originates from a study of beta chain features in type 1 diabetes. V was trimmed by 4 bases and J by 1 base, leaving 4 bases between them. From germline, CDR1 is SGDLS and CDR2 YYNGEE. CDR3 size: 12 residues. Regarding the study as a whole: Lower insertion and higher deletion counts appeared at VDJ junctions in type 1 diabetes patients. Shortening of TCRB CDR3s, moderate but significant, appeared in all four CD4+ subsets of Type 1 diabetes patients.

Investigators reverse transcribed all isolated RNA, so they sequenced expressed TCRB transcripts. Using immunoSEQ multiplex PCR, the repertoire was profiled, and TCRdb retains in-frame clones only, with some absent. This sample has about 740,000 clones; around 15% occur once, and the top ten carry roughly 0.022%. Sequenced: naive CD4+ T cells from blood. The V call is TRBV9, the J call TRBJ2-3; D is uncertain. The sequence was obtained from a man between 18 and 35 years old with type 1 diabetes. The CDR3 bases are TGTGCCAGCAGCACCGGCACAGATACGCAGTATTTT. Amino acids: CASSTGTDTQYF.